Listed here are 4 T cell receptor beta chains from one sample, sequenced in a study of T cell responses to AZD1222 COVID-19 vaccine. Method: immunoSEQ multiplex PCR; TCRdb's copy keeps in-frame clones and lacks some. The sample lists some 170,000 clones, approximately 90% occurring once. The sequences come from peripheral blood, collected 28 days after the second dose of the MenACWY control vaccine. The receptors here all came from an adult who received the MenACWY meningococcal vaccine as a control.

The CDR3: CASSWTGTGWAEAFF. In DNA, the CDR3 is TGTGCCAGCAGTTGGACAGGGACGGGGTGGGCTGAAGCTTTCTTT. This chain connects TRBV27 to TRBJ1-1; TRBD1 aligns across 8 bases. With 4 bases clipped from V and 6 bases from J, the junction kept 10 bases outside the gene matches. The germline V gene encodes CDR1 MNHEY and CDR2 SMNVEV (reference sequence). The CDR3 is 15 amino acids.

The chain links TRBV7-2 to TRBJ2-2; the D call may be TRBD1 or TRBD2 (5 bases each). Per the germline V gene, CDR1 is SGHTA and CDR2 is FQGNSA. This CDR3 spans 15 amino acids. V was trimmed by 2 bases and J by 4 bases, leaving 11 bases between them. CDR3 protein: CASSLNGDLTGELFF. The DNA for the CDR3 is TGTGCCAGCAGCTTAAACGGGGACCTCACCGGGGAGCTGTTTTTT.

This chain links TRBV30 with TRBJ1-6, with 7 bases fitting TRBD1. The V gene's germline CDR1 is GTSNPN and CDR2 SVGIG (reference sequence). This CDR3 spans 13 amino acids. V trimming: 6 bases; J trimming: 7 bases; junction bases outside the gene matches: 6. CDR3: CACAGTVNSPLHF. The CDR3 region has the DNA TGTGCCTGCGCCGGGACAGTAAATTCACCCCTCCACTTT.

The chain combines TRBV7-9 with TRBJ2-1; tentatively, D is TRBD1 (7 bases). This CDR3 spans 17 amino acids. Germline V lookup: CDR1 SEHNR, CDR2 FQNEAQ (reference sequence). The V end lost 5 bases, the J end lost 2 bases, and 19 bases lay between the germline ends. CDR3 DNA sequence: TGTGCCAGCAGCGCCAAGGGGGCGGGGTGGACCTACAATGAGCAGTTCTTC. This translates into CASSAKGAGWTYNEQFF.